Listed below are T cell receptor beta chains from one sample, sequenced in a study of blood T cell repertoires in COVID-19. Generated by immunoSEQ multiplex PCR, the TCRdb table keeps only in-frame clones and is missing some. This sample has 400,000 to 450,000 clones, with about 92% found just once. Input material: PBMCs or T cells enriched from blood (not recorded which). These receptors all come from a young man who had recovered from COVID-19. CDR3s include the opening cysteine and the closing phenylalanine or tryptophan. The D gene is left open where the match is weak. A clone size is listed for some rows: how often the clone was seen (once, few, many), or a class if it is expanded.

cdr3_length | j_call | clone_size | v_call | d_call | cdr3_nt | cdr3_aa
17 | TRBJ1-2 | NA | TRBV11-2 | TRBD1 | TGTGCCAGCAGCTTAGTTATCGGACAGGAGGTATTCAGTGGCTACACCTTC | CASSLVIGQEVFSGYTF
16 | TRBJ1-1 | NA | TRBV13 | TRBD1 | TGTGCCAGCAGCTGGGGGAACAGGGGTTGGAACACTGAAGCTTTCTTT | CASSWGNRGWNTEAFF
12 | TRBJ2-1 | NA | TRBV5-1 | NA | TGCGCCAGCAGCTTGGGCGACAATGAGCAGTTCTTC | CASSLGDNEQFF
16 | TRBJ2-2 | NA | TRBV7-8 | NA | TGTGCCAGCAGCCTAAGGGGGAGGGGGAGAGCCGGGGAGCTGTTTTTT | CASSLRGRGRAGELFF
13 | TRBJ1-6 | NA | TRBV6-4 | NA | TGTGCCAGCAGAGACAGCGGGAATTCACCCCTCCACTTT | CASRDSGNSPLHF
14 | TRBJ2-1 | NA | TRBV29-1 | TRBD2 | TGCAGCACCCCCGGGACTAGCTCCTACAATGAGCAGTTCTTC | CSTPGTSSYNEQFF
16 | TRBJ2-3 | NA | TRBV29-1 | TRBD2 | TGCAGCGTCCTCCCCCGGGACTACCTTAGCACAGATACGCAGTATTTT | CSVLPRDYLSTDTQYF
15 | TRBJ2-3 | NA | TRBV11-2 | NA | TGTGCCAGCAGCCCCGGACAGGGAGGGGCAGATACGCAGTATTTT | CASSPGQGGADTQYF
16 | TRBJ1-2 | NA | TRBV28 | TRBD1 | TGTGCCAGCAGTTCTCCAACGACAGGGGTGGGGTATGGCTACACCTTC | CASSSPTTGVGYGYTF
15 | TRBJ1-2 | NA | TRBV7-2 | TRBD1 | TGTGCCAGCAGCTCCCCGGACAGGGTTCGCTATGGCTACACCTTC | CASSSPDRVRYGYTF
17 | TRBJ2-7 | NA | TRBV3-1/TRBV3-2 | NA | TGTGCCAGCAGCCAAACCTTCCGGGGGACAGCTTCCTACGAGCAGTACTTC | CASSQTFRGTASYEQYF
15 | TRBJ1-1 | NA | TRBV5-1 | NA | TGCGCCAGCAGCTTGGTACCAGGCTCGGGGACTGAAGCTTTCTTT | CASSLVPGSGTEAFF
14 | TRBJ2-5 | NA | TRBV5-5 | NA | TGTGCCAGCAGCTTTTCTGACAGCCAAGAGACCCAGTACTTC | CASSFSDSQETQYF
15 | TRBJ1-1 | NA | TRBV18 | NA | TGTGCCAGCTCACCACTAGGCCAGGGATACACTGAAGCTTTCTTT | CASSPLGQGYTEAFF
14 | TRBJ1-4 | NA | TRBV6-5 | NA | TGTGCCAGCAGGGAGAGGAGCTCTAATGAAAAACTGTTTTTT | CASRERSSNEKLFF
14 | TRBJ1-1 | NA | TRBV5-8 | TRBD1 | TGTGCCAGCAGCTTTACAGGGGTGAACACTGAAGCTTTCTTT | CASSFTGVNTEAFF
14 | TRBJ1-1 | NA | TRBV27 | NA | TGTGCCAGCACCCCGACAGGTGAGAACACTGAAGCTTTCTTT | CASTPTGENTEAFF
13 | TRBJ2-7 | NA | TRBV6-5 | NA | TGTGCCAGTACAGGGACCCTCCCTTACGAGCAGTACTTC | CASTGTLPYEQYF
14 | TRBJ1-1 | NA | TRBV28 | NA | TGTGCCAGCAGGGGCTCACTCATGAACACTGAAGCTTTCTTT | CASRGSLMNTEAFF
13 | TRBJ1-2 | NA | TRBV19 | TRBD1 | TGTGCCAGTAGTTACTTGGGACAGTATGGCTACACCTTC | CASSYLGQYGYTF
15 | TRBJ1-2 | NA | TRBV12-1 | NA | NA | CASSFGGGALYGYTF
14 | TRBJ2-7 | NA | TRBV10-2 | TRBD1 | TGCGCCAGTCAGCCAATGACAGGGACCTACGAGCAGTACTTC | CASQPMTGTYEQYF
15 | TRBJ2-3 | NA | TRBV9 | NA | TGTGCCAGCAGCGTAGAAACCCGGGGTGCAATCACGCAGTATTTT | CASSVETRGAITQYF
14 | TRBJ1-1 | NA | TRBV7-3 | NA | TGTGCCAGCAGCTTAATTGCAGAGAACACTGAAGCTTTCTTT | CASSLIAENTEAFF
15 | TRBJ2-7 | NA | TRBV4-1 | NA | TGCGCCAGCAGCCAAGGACAGGACCGCTCCTACGAGCAGTACTTC | CASSQGQDRSYEQYF
15 | TRBJ2-5 | NA | TRBV18 | TRBD2 | TGTGCCAGCTCACCCGGACTAGCCCTCCAAGAGACCCAGTACTTC | CASSPGLALQETQYF
14 | TRBJ1-5 | NA | TRBV28 | NA | TGTGCCAGCAGCCCTGCGGGGAATGGTCAGCCCCAGCATTTT | CASSPAGNGQPQHF
18 | TRBJ2-2 | NA | TRBV7-6 | TRBD2 | TGTGCCAGCAGCTTAGAGGCGGGGGGGGCCCCGGGGACCGGGGAGCTGTTTTTT | CASSLEAGGAPGTGELFF
14 | TRBJ1-1 | few | TRBV3-1/TRBV3-2 | TRBD1 | TGTGCCAGCAGCCAAATACAGGGGAATACTGAAGCTTTCTTT | CASSQIQGNTEAFF
13 | TRBJ1-5 | NA | TRBV27 | NA | TGTGCCAGCAGTTTAAACGGGGGTCAGCCCCAGCATTTT | CASSLNGGQPQHF
13 | TRBJ2-5 | NA | TRBV5-8 | TRBD1 | TGTGCCAGCAGCAAGGACAGGGAAGGGACCCAGTACTTC | CASSKDREGTQYF
14 | TRBJ1-6 | NA | TRBV27 | NA | TGTGCCAGCAGTTTGCAGGGAATTAATTCACCCCTCCACTTT | CASSLQGINSPLHF